These 28 T cell receptor beta chains were all obtained from the same sample, sequenced in a study of regulatory T cells in long-lasting Graves disease. As for time point: persistent/refractory GD, antithyroid drugs over 5 years with positive TRAb. After RNA was extracted from PBMCs, the TCR library was made from it. For TCR beta, libraries came from iRepertoire HTBI primers and Arm-PCR of CDR3 regions. MiXCR was run by TCRdb on the multiplex PCR reads, yielding one entry per CDR3 protein. The top ten hold 7% to 10% of the sample, which has about 470,000 distinct CDR3 sequences, roughly 20% seen once. The sequences come from peripheral blood mononuclear cells (PBMCs), collected when the disease was refractory, from a patient treated with antithyroid drugs. The receptors derive from a female donor with Graves disease.

This clonotype was detected many times. The V gene is TRBV18, the J gene TRBJ1-1, with D possibly TRBD1 on 5 matching bases. In germline, CDR1 is KGHSH, CDR2 LQKENI. The CDR3 runs 14 residues. V lost 2 bases to trimming and J lost 1 base, with 8 bases between them. The CDR3 here is CASSPITGNTEAFF. CDR3 in DNA: TGTGCCAGCTCACCAATCACAGGGAACACTGAAGCTTTCTTT. The variable domain in full, completed from reference TRBV18 and TRBJ1-1, reads NAGVMQNPRHLVRRRGQEARLRCSPMKGHSHVYWYRQLPEEGLKFMVYLQKENIIDESGMPKERFSAEFPKEGPSILRIQQVVRGDSAAYFCASSPITGNTEAFFGQGTRLTVV.

This chain uses TRBV10-3 with TRBJ2-5, with 9 nucleotides matching TRBD1. This CDR3 has 16 residues. The trim removed 0 bases at V and 2 bases at J, leaving 4 bases unmatched. Germline CDR1 and CDR2: ENHRY and SYGVKD. The CDR3, as DNA: TGTGCCATCAGTGAGTCCAGGACAGGGGCACAAGAGACCCAGTACTTC. It yields the protein CAISESRTGAQETQYF.

This clonotype was recorded at least ten times. The chain uses TRBV5-4 and TRBJ2-7; 9 nucleotides align to TRBD2. CDR1 is SGHNT and CDR2 is YYREEE in the germline V gene (reference sequence). With V trimmed by 4 bases and J by 5 bases, 10 bases remained unmatched. The CDR3 is made up of 15 amino acids. The CDR3 nucleotides are TGTGCCAGCAGCGGATTAGCGGGAGAGGGCGACGAGCAGTACTTC. This encodes CASSGLAGEGDEQYF.

The V and J genes are TRBV12-3 or TRBV12-4 and TRBJ2-7; no definite D call. V lost 2 bases and J 0 bases, leaving 11 bases between the germline ends. CDR3 size: 15 residues. DNA for the CDR3: TGTGCCAGCAGTTTATGGGGAAGAAGCTCCTACGAGCAGTACTTC. Protein sequence: CASSLWGRSSYEQYF.

This clonotype was counted at least ten times. The rearrangement uses TRBV3-1 and TRBJ2-7, with 9 bases identical to TRBD1. This CDR3 contains 14 residues. Unmatched junction bases numbered 4, after V lost 3 bases and J lost 4 bases. The germline CDR1 and CDR2 sequences are LGHDT and YNNKEL (reference sequence). The CDR3 loop is CASSHGQGRYEQYF. CDR3 nucleotide sequence: TGTGCCAGCAGCCACGGACAGGGGAGATACGAGCAGTACTTC.

This clonotype was recorded many times. The chain is built from TRBV27 and TRBJ2-7; the match to TRBD2 covers 8 bases. The CDR3 consists of 14 residues. Trimming cost V 6 bases and J 6 bases; bases outside gene matches: 10. Germline CDR1 MNHEY, CDR2 SMNVEV (reference sequence). CDR3 region: CASRTWREVSEQYF. Here the CDR3 DNA reads TGTGCCAGCAGGACTTGGCGGGAGGTATCCGAGCAGTACTTC.

The sample holds many counts of this clonotype. This sequence joins TRBV12-3 or TRBV12-4 and TRBJ1-1; TRBD1 might be the D (6 bases). The CDR3 spans 15 residues. V was pared by 6 bases and J by 4 bases, with 18 bases between. The CDR3 is CASSMTGAMGTEAFF. In DNA, the CDR3 is TGTGCCAGCAGCATGACAGGCGCCATGGGCACTGAAGCTTTCTTT.

In regard to this clonotype: A much larger clone lies a single base off, so this may be a read error. The rearrangement uses TRBV3-1 and TRBJ2-4; D is uncertain. CDR3 size: 12 residues. The V gene's germline CDR1 is LGHDT and CDR2 YNNKEL (reference sequence). Trimming removed 0 bases from V and 8 bases from J, with 5 bases in between. The CDR3 loop reads CASSQDRDIQYF. The CDR3, as DNA: TGTGCCAGCAGCCAAGATCGGGACATTCAGTACTTC.

This clonotype was observed at least ten times. The chain recombines TRBV6-1 with TRBJ1-1; weak D call: TRBD1 (6 bases). V gave up 5 bases and J gave up 1 base, with 8 bases separating them. Germline CDR1 and CDR2: MNHNS and SASEGT. CDR3 length: 13 residues. The CDR3 region is CASSRTANTEAFF. The CDR3 DNA is TGTGCCAGCAGTCGGACAGCGAACACTGAAGCTTTCTTT.

This clonotype was seen ten or more times. CDR3 DNA sequence: TGTGCCAGCAGCTTAAGATTATCCGGGGAACGTACTGAAGCTTTCTTT. The encoded protein is CASSLRLSGERTEAFF. This chain uses TRBV11-1 with TRBJ1-1; no clear D gene. From germline, CDR1 is SGHAT and CDR2 FQDESV (reference sequence). The CDR3 consists of 16 residues. Trimming cost V 2 bases and J 5 bases, with 18 bases left between them. Complete variable domain (other parts from reference TRBV11-1 and TRBJ1-1): EAEVAQSPRYKITEKSQAVAFWCDPISGHATLYWYRQILGQGPELLVQFQDESVVDDSQLPKDRFSAERLKGVDSTLKIQPAELGDSAMYLCASSLRLSGERTEAFFGQGTRLTVV.

This clonotype has at least ten counts. This sequence joins TRBV20-1 and TRBJ1-5; D is unresolved. V lost 0 bases and J lost 3, with 6 bases in between. Germline V lookup: CDR1 DFQATT, CDR2 SNEGSKA (reference sequence). This CDR3 spans 13 amino acids. The DNA of the CDR3 is TGCAGTGCTAGAGAGGGGTTCAATCAGCCCCAGCATTTT. Translated, it gives CSAREGFNQPQHF.

The V gene is TRBV12-3 or TRBV12-4, the J gene TRBJ1-4, with 7 bases identical to TRBD1. J gave up 3 bases and V 6 bases, and 7 bases lay outside the gene matches. This CDR3 is built from 15 residues. The CDR3, as DNA: TGTGCCAGCAGACGAACAGGGGCCGCTAATGAAAAACTGTTTTTT. It specifies CASRRTGAANEKLFF.

This chain connects TRBV6-2 or TRBV6-3 to TRBJ2-3, with 10 bases fitting TRBD2. From germline, CDR1 is MNHEY and CDR2 SVGEGT. The CDR3 is made up of 18 amino acids. Losses at the gene ends were 0 bases for V and 4 bases for J; bases not matched to a gene: 10. DNA of the CDR3: TGTGCCAGCAGTTACTCGTACACTAGCGGGACGAGCCCAGATACGCAGTATTTT. Amino acids: CASSYSYTSGTSPDTQYF.

This chain uses TRBV27 with TRBJ2-5; D is possibly TRBD1 (6 bases). CDR1 is MNHEY, CDR2 SMNVEV, per germline (reference sequence). Trimming took off 6 bases at V and 4 bases at J, with 12 bases between the two ends. This CDR3 spans 13 amino acids. The CDR3, as DNA: TGTGCCAGCAGACAGGGTGTTCTAGAGACCCAGTACTTC. Translating it yields CASRQGVLETQYF.

This clonotype was picked up a small number of times. V gene TRBV7-9 combines with J gene TRBJ1-1; D is unclear. Between the trimmed V and J ends, which lost 1 base and 2 bases, there was a span of 8 bases. The CDR3 totals 14 residues. CDR1 and CDR2 from the germline V gene are SEHNR and FQNEAQ (reference sequence). The DNA for the CDR3 is TGTGCCAGCAGCTTAGATCGGATAAACACTGAAGCTTTCTTT. Protein: CASSLDRINTEAFF.

This clonotype was seen repeatedly, ten times or more. V is TRBV29-1 and J is TRBJ1-2; TRBD1 matches 9 bases. Trimming cost V 4 bases and J 3 bases; bases outside gene matches: 3. Germline CDR1 and CDR2: SQVTM and ANQGSEA. CDR3 length: 13 amino acids. Here the CDR3 reads CSVGDRVDYGYTF. The CDR3 nucleotides are TGCAGCGTTGGGGACAGGGTGGACTATGGCTACACCTTC.

About this clonotype itself: A much larger clone differs by one base, so this may be a read error. The CDR3 here is CARGLAGYEQYF. CDR3 coding DNA: TGTGCCAGGGGACTAGCGGGCTACGAGCAGTACTTC. The genes are TRBV7-2 and TRBJ2-7, with TRBD2 matching over 12 bases. The CDR3 has 12 amino acids. With 9 bases clipped from V and 3 bases from J, the junction kept 0 bases outside the gene matches. CDR1 and CDR2 (germline): SGHTA, FQGNSA.

A note on this clonotype: One base away lies a much larger clone, so this may be a sequencing read error. The chain uses TRBV20-1 and TRBJ2-7, with no clear D. The CDR3 totals 16 residues. The V end lost 6 bases, the J end lost 2 bases, and 23 bases lay between the germline ends. Germline loops: CDR1 DFQATT, CDR2 SNEGSKA (reference sequence). CDR3 in amino acids: CSARILRPARAYEQYF. CDR3 coding DNA: TGCAGTGCGAGGATCCTACGACCAGCGCGCGCCTACGAGCAGTACTTC.

This clonotype was seen repeatedly, ten times or more. The chain joins TRBV6-1 to TRBJ1-6; D uncertain. The CDR3 length is 15 residues. Germline CDR1 MNHNS, CDR2 SASEGT. V gave up 2 bases and J gave up 4 bases, with 9 bases separating them. The CDR3 loop reads CASSEHDPYNSPLHF. The CDR3 DNA is TGTGCCAGCAGTGAACATGACCCGTATAATTCACCCCTCCACTTT.

The CDR3 DNA sequence: TGCAGTGCTAGTCTCCCCCAGGGCGTAATATACGAGCAGTACTTC. Its protein product is CSASLPQGVIYEQYF. V is TRBV20-1 and J is TRBJ2-7; tentatively, D is TRBD1 (5 bases). The ends were cut back, 3 bases at V and 4 bases at J, with 19 bases in the middle. CDR1 and CDR2 (germline): DFQATT, SNEGSKA (reference sequence). The CDR3 is made up of 15 amino acids.

This clonotype was seen only a few times. V usage is TRBV10-3 and J usage is TRBJ1-5; the D is unclear. V dropped 6 bases and J dropped 1 base, with 4 bases sitting between them. This CDR3 region has 12 residues. Germline CDR1 reads ENHRY; CDR2 reads SYGVKD. CDR3 nucleotide sequence: TGTGCCATCAGCGGCAGCAATCAGCCCCAGCATTTT. Translated: CAISGSNQPQHF.

A few counts support this clonotype. At one end, the junction sequence differs from germline, possibly due to a read error. The chain couples TRBV7-7 to TRBJ2-1, with a weak D call TRBD2 (7 bases). CDR3 size: 15 residues. The germline V gene encodes CDR1 SSHAT and CDR2 FNYEAQ (reference sequence). CDR3 in DNA: TGTGCTAGCAGCCCGGGGGGCGCGGGAGTGGGTGAGCAGTTCTTC. This gives the protein CASSPGGAGVGEQFF.

About this clonotype itself: A read error is possible here, since a much larger clone lies one base away. The CDR3 region is CASSRTGGNDQPQHF. The CDR3 bases are TGTGCCAGCAGCCGGACAGGGGGCAACGATCAGCCCCAGCATTTT. This chain connects TRBV28 to TRBJ1-5; 11 positions agree with TRBD1. The CDR3 covers 15 residues. Trimming took 6 bases from V and 5 from J; bases not matched to a gene: 6. Germline V CDR1 and CDR2: MDHEN, SYDVKM.

Only a few counts were recorded for this clonotype. V is TRBV30 and J is TRBJ2-5, with a possible D match to TRBD1 (6 bases). This CDR3 has 14 amino acids. CDR1 and CDR2 (germline): GTSNPN, SVGIG (reference sequence). With 2 bases removed from V and 4 bases from J, the gap between germline ends came to 14 bases. The CDR3 sequence: CAWSRGQTGETQYF. The CDR3 DNA follows: TGTGCCTGGAGTCGCGGACAGACGGGAGAGACCCAGTACTTC.

This clonotype showed up many times. V usage is TRBV6-1 and J usage is TRBJ2-2; TRBD1 matches 7 bases. CDR3 length: 17 residues. The junction had 13 bases not matched to a gene; V was cut back by 7 bases and J by 2 bases. From germline, CDR1 is MNHNS and CDR2 SASEGT. The CDR3 spells CASTGKGGRINTGELFF. Written as DNA, the CDR3 is TGTGCCAGCACGGGGAAAGGGGGCCGAATAAACACCGGGGAGCTGTTTTTT.

Ten or more counts support this clonotype. CDR3 amino acids: CSARDLGALEQYF. CDR3 DNA: TGCAGTGCTAGAGATCTTGGGGCGCTTGAGCAGTACTTC. This chain joins TRBV20-1 and TRBJ2-7; tentatively, D is TRBD1 (5 bases). The CDR3 extends over 13 amino acids. The V end was cut by 0 bases, the J end by 7 bases, with 13 bases between. The germline CDR1 and CDR2 sequences are DFQATT and SNEGSKA (reference sequence).

The chain carries TRBV6-5 and TRBJ2-7; D unclear. V gave up 2 bases and J gave up 7 bases, with 15 bases separating them. CDR1 is MNHEY, CDR2 SVGAGI, per germline. The CDR3 totals 14 residues. The CDR3 sequence is CASSYADSGGEQYF. CDR3 sequence (DNA): TGTGCCAGCAGTTACGCTGATTCTGGTGGGGAGCAGTACTTC.

This clonotype appeared a few times. The rearrangement links TRBV4-1 to TRBJ1-2; unclear D gene. From germline, CDR1 is MGHRA and CDR2 YSYEKL. V lost 0 bases to trimming and J lost 3 bases, with 17 bases between them. The CDR3 has 17 amino acids. The chain's CDR3 is CASSQDGSVGMDYGYTF. DNA for the CDR3: TGCGCCAGCAGCCAAGACGGGTCGGTGGGCATGGACTATGGCTACACCTTC.